Below are 11 T cell receptor beta chains sequenced from a single sample in a study of T cell repertoires in cytomegalovirus infection. These receptors' antigens are unknown. TCRdb passed the reads through MiXCR, listing each CDR3 protein once. Among about 770,000 distinct CDR3 sequences, almost 30% were seen once, and the ten largest hold under 15%. The sequenced sample was cultured CD8+ T cells from PBMCs, obtained from culture after CMV antigen stimulation. Every receptor here comes from a human donor in good health (CMV status not recorded). Some clones in this sample may be carry-over from other donors' samples.

The chain has TRBV2 and TRBJ2-3; 10 nucleotides agree with TRBD1. V gave up 8 bases and J gave up 3 bases; unmatched junction bases: 11. The germline V gene encodes CDR1 SNHLY and CDR2 FYNNEI. The CDR3 is made up of 16 amino acids. CDR3 nucleotides: TGTGCCAGCCGAACGGCGACAGGGGGCTTTACAGATACGCAGTATTTT. Its translation is CASRTATGGFTDTQYF.

The V gene is TRBV6-1, the J gene TRBJ2-3; 13 bases match TRBD2. V was pared by 6 bases and J by 1 base, with 4 bases of the junction left unmatched. The CDR3 runs to 16 residues. CDR1 is MNHNS, CDR2 SASEGT, per germline. The CDR3 DNA sequence: TGTGCCAGCAGGGATGGACTAGCGGGGGGCACAGATACGCAGTATTTT. Translating gives CASRDGLAGGTDTQYF.

The chain couples TRBV6-6 to TRBJ1-4; 11 positions agree with TRBD1. The germline V gene has CDR1 MNHNY and CDR2 SVGAGI (reference sequence). The length of the CDR3 is 15 residues. Germline trimming cut 8 bases from V and 8 bases from J; bases unmatched to any gene: 10. CDR3 amino acids: CASSGTGGVREKLFF. The CDR3 DNA is TGTGCCAGCTCCGGGACAGGGGGAGTGCGGGAAAAACTGTTTTTT.

The chain recombines TRBV7-6 with TRBJ1-5; 10 nucleotides match TRBD1. The V gene end was trimmed by 6 bases and the J gene end by 5 bases; junction bases not matched to a gene: 7. Per germline, CDR1 SGHVS and CDR2 FNYEAQ. CDR3 size: 15 residues. The CDR3 spells CASRGGQGVDQPQHF. The DNA for the CDR3 is TGTGCCAGCAGGGGAGGACAGGGGGTTGATCAGCCCCAGCATTTT.

The chain has TRBV2 and TRBJ2-6, with D uncertain. Trimming took off 4 bases at V and 2 bases at J, with 6 bases between the two ends. Germline assignment: CDR1 SNHLY and CDR2 FYNNEI. The CDR3 has 14 amino acids. The chain's CDR3 is CASSGPAGANVLTF. In DNA, the CDR3 is TGTGCCAGCAGTGGGCCGGCTGGGGCCAACGTCCTGACTTTC.

The V call is TRBV20-1, the J call TRBJ2-7; D might be TRBD1 (5 bases). Germline loops: CDR1 DFQATT, CDR2 SNEGSKA (reference sequence). The CDR3 contains 13 residues. V lost 4 bases, J lost 2 bases, and 12 bases lay in between. CDR3 sequence (DNA): TGCAGTGCTACAACAGGAGCGCCCTACGAGCAGTACTTC. Its translation: CSATTGAPYEQYF.

The chain recombines TRBV6-6 with TRBJ1-1; D remains ambiguous. The CDR3 sequence is 13 residues long. The germline V gene encodes CDR1 MNHNY and CDR2 SVGAGI (reference sequence). The ends were cut back, 6 bases at V and 3 bases at J, with 11 bases in the middle. The CDR3 DNA is TGTGCCAGCAGCCACCTGTCATACACTGAAGCTTTCTTT. Translated, it gives CASSHLSYTEAFF.

This clonotype came up many times. The V gene is TRBV6-1, the J gene TRBJ2-1, with TRBD1 as a possible D gene (5 bases). This CDR3 contains 12 residues. Trimming took off 4 bases at V and 13 bases at J, with 14 bases between the two ends. Per germline, CDR1 MNHNS and CDR2 SASEGT. The CDR3 loop is CASSARVMDQFF. The CDR3 DNA is TGTGCCAGCAGTGCCAGGGTTATGGATCAGTTCTTC.

There are many counts of this clonotype. The chain couples TRBV7-6 to TRBJ2-7; D may be TRBD1 (6 bases). V lost 5 bases, J lost 6 bases, and 17 bases lay in between. Germline lookup yields CDR1 SGHVS and CDR2 FNYEAQ. The CDR3 is 14 amino acids. CDR3 amino acids: CASSLSRTATEQYV. CDR3 nucleotides: TGTGCCAGCAGCCTTAGCCGGACAGCAACCGAGCAGTACGTC.

There are a few counts of this clonotype. The chain combines TRBV7-6 with TRBJ2-7, with D perhaps TRBD1 (6 bases). V was clipped by 3 bases and J by 3 bases, with 9 bases between them. The germline gives CDR1 SGHVS, CDR2 FNYEAQ. This CDR3 has 13 amino acids. CDR3: CASSFLQGYEQYF. As DNA, the CDR3 is TGTGCCAGCAGCTTTTTACAGGGCTACGAGCAGTACTTC.

The chain links TRBV5-1 to TRBJ1-1; D possibly corresponds to TRBD1 (6 bases). The CDR3 covers 15 residues. Trimming shortened V by 1 base and J by 2 bases, and 12 bases separated the two germline ends. Germline V gene lookup returns CDR1 SGHRS and CDR2 YFSETQ. This CDR3 is CASSLTARGNTEAFF. CDR3 coding DNA: TGCGCCAGCAGCTTGACCGCCAGGGGTAACACTGAAGCTTTCTTT.